These T cell receptor beta chains were read from a single sample in a study of control samples from healthy donors and cancer patients. TCRdb's copy holds only in-frame clones and misses some; the assay was immunoSEQ multiplex PCR. The table lists roughly 70,000 clones, approximately 80% of them singletons. Sequencing was performed on blood. These receptors came from a man aged 45-65 years in good health. The CDR3 runs from the conserved cysteine through the conserved F or W. A D gene is named only where the DNA matches it firmly. Only some rows state a clone size, as once, few, many or a class for expanded clones.

CDR3nt,CDR3aa,v_gene,d_gene,abundance,j_gene
TGCGCCAGCAGCTTGGGGACAGTAGGGGACACCATATATTTT,CASSLGTVGDTIYF,TRBV5-1,.,.,TRBJ1-3
TGCGCCAGCAGCCAAGATCTCGGGAGCTCCTACGAGCAGTACTTC,CASSQDLGSSYEQYF,TRBV4-3,.,few,TRBJ2-7
TGTGCCAGCAGCGTAGACCCAGTTGATGAGCAGTTCTTC,CASSVDPVDEQFF,TRBV9,.,.,TRBJ2-1
TGTGCCAGCAGTTTACGGCCCGGGACAGGGGACTATGGCTACACCTTC,CASSLRPGTGDYGYTF,TRBV6-5,TRBD1,.,TRBJ1-2
TGTGCCAGCAGTTTCACGGGGACAGGGGGCGAGCAGTACTTC,CASSFTGTGGEQYF,TRBV6-2/TRBV6-3,TRBD1,.,TRBJ2-7
TGTGCCACCAGCAGAGGGTTTGGACAGGGAACTGAAGCTTTCTTT,CATSRGFGQGTEAFF,TRBV15,TRBD1,.,TRBJ1-1
TGTGCCAGCAGTGTACAGGGGCAGCCCCAGCATTTT,CASSVQGQPQHF,TRBV27,TRBD1,once,TRBJ1-5
TGTGCCAGCAGTTTAAAGGCACAGAGCAATCAGCCCCAGCATTTT,CASSLKAQSNQPQHF,TRBV27,.,.,TRBJ1-5
TGTGCCAGCAGTGCTACGCTCGGAAACACTGAAGCTTTCTTT,CASSATLGNTEAFF,TRBV28,.,.,TRBJ1-1
TGTGCCAGCAGCTTGGGTCCGACAGGGGGTAGCTCCTACAATGAGCAGTTCTTC,CASSLGPTGGSSYNEQFF,TRBV5-4,TRBD1,.,TRBJ2-1
TGTGCCAGCAGCTCACCGGGGTACCAAGAGACCCAGTACTTC,CASSSPGYQETQYF,TRBV13,.,.,TRBJ2-5
TGTGCCAGCAGTCGTATGGGGGGCCAGGGGAATTCACCCCTCCACTTT,CASSRMGGQGNSPLHF,TRBV27,.,.,TRBJ1-6
TGTGCCTGGAGTTTAGGGGTTGGGGATACGCAGTATTTT,CAWSLGVGDTQYF,TRBV30,.,.,TRBJ2-3
TGTGCCAGCAGTGAGGAGGGAGGGACTGACTATGGCTACACCTTC,CASSEEGGTDYGYTF,TRBV6-1,.,.,TRBJ1-2
TGTGCCACCAGTGACGGAGGGACCGCCGGCTCTGGAAACACCATATATTTT,CATSDGGTAGSGNTIYF,TRBV24-1,.,.,TRBJ1-3
TGTGCCAGCAGCACAAATTTGGATACGCAGTATTTT,CASSTNLDTQYF,TRBV7-3,.,few,TRBJ2-3
TGCGCCAGCAGTCGGGGAGGAGAGACCCAGTACTTC,CASSRGGETQYF,TRBV10-1,.,.,TRBJ2-5
TGTGCCAGCAGTGACTGGGGGGGGGCCTACGAGCAGTACTTC,CASSDWGGAYEQYF,TRBV6-6,TRBD2,.,TRBJ2-7
TGTGCCAGCAGTTTCCTGACAGGGGACTACGAGCAGTACTTC,CASSFLTGDYEQYF,TRBV6-5,TRBD1,.,TRBJ2-7
TGTGCCAGCACTCGGGACAGACTCAGCTATAATTCACCCCTCCACTTT,CASTRDRLSYNSPLHF,TRBV5-5,TRBD1,once,TRBJ1-6
TGTGCCACCAATGTCGGACCCAATCAGCCCCAGCATTTT,CATNVGPNQPQHF,TRBV24-1,.,.,TRBJ1-5
TGTGCCAGCAGCTTTGGGGGAGGCGGGGAGCTGTTTTTT,CASSFGGGGELFF,TRBV7-3,.,once,TRBJ2-2